These 29 T cell receptor beta chains originate from one sample sequenced in a study of T cell clonotyping in hematopoietic cell transplantation. Assay used: immunoSEQ multiplex PCR; TCRdb lists only in-frame clones, some missing. The repertoire holds tens of thousands of clones, with about 90% as singletons. Sequencing was carried out using peripheral blood mononuclear cells. The receptors derive from a middle-aged woman in good health. Some clones in this sample may be carry-over from other donors' samples.

V usage is TRBV15 and J usage is TRBJ2-3; 9 nucleotides agree with TRBD2. The J segment lost 1 base and the V segment lost 7 bases, leaving 3 bases of the junction unmatched. Germline V gives CDR1 LNHNV, CDR2 YYDKDF (reference sequence). The CDR3 is 14 amino acids. The CDR3 sequence is CATKGGRGTDTQYF. The CDR3 bases are TGTGCCACCAAAGGCGGGAGGGGCACAGATACGCAGTATTTT.

CDR3 protein: CASSRGLAGAQYF. In DNA form, the CDR3 reads TGTGCCAGCAGCCGGGGACTAGCGGGAGCGCAGTACTTC. This chain links TRBV14 with TRBJ2-7; 14 bases fit TRBD2. Trimming removed 4 bases from V and 9 bases from J; junction bases left unmatched: 2. The CDR3 sequence is 13 residues long. Germline assignment: CDR1 SGHDN and CDR2 FVKESK.

The rearrangement joins TRBV4-1 to TRBJ2-7, with D hard to call. V lost 1 base and J lost 3, with 7 bases in between. Germline values: CDR1 MGHRA, CDR2 YSYEKL. The CDR3 is 13 residues long. Here the CDR3 DNA reads TGCGCCAGCAGCCAAGTTTTGGACTACGAGCAGTACTTC. Translating gives CASSQVLDYEQYF.

This clone has just a few counts. The CDR3 is CARRPADPNYGYTF. The CDR3 DNA reads as TGTGCCAGGAGACCCGCTGACCCGAACTATGGCTACACCTTC. V is TRBV6-1 and J is TRBJ1-2, with D uncertain. Germline V gene lookup returns CDR1 MNHNS and CDR2 SASEGT. The CDR3 consists of 14 residues. Trimming stripped 9 bases from V and 2 bases from J, with 16 bases between.

Only one count was recorded for this clone. The rearrangement joins TRBV5-1 to TRBJ2-3; TRBD1 or TRBD2 may be the D gene (5 bases each). The CDR3 sequence is 15 residues long. V lost 0 bases and J lost 2, with 10 bases in between. The germline CDR1 and CDR2 sequences are SGHRS and YFSETQ. CDR3 nucleotide sequence: TGCGCCAGCAGCTTGGTAGGGGACCCCACAGATACGCAGTATTTT. Its translation: CASSLVGDPTDTQYF.

The chain links TRBV4-1 to TRBJ2-7, with D perhaps TRBD2 (5 bases). Trimming stripped 0 bases from V and 5 bases from J, with 17 bases between. The V gene's germline CDR1 is MGHRA and CDR2 YSYEKL. The CDR3 is made up of 16 amino acids. CDR3 protein: CASSQDGGVEGNEQYF. CDR3 nucleotides: TGCGCCAGCAGCCAAGATGGCGGAGTTGAGGGTAACGAGCAGTACTTC.

This clone has a single count. The genes are TRBV7-6 and TRBJ1-1; D is uncertain. V lost 5 bases to trimming and J lost 3 bases, with 16 bases between them. The CDR3 totals 15 residues. Germline V gene sequence: CDR1 SGHVS, CDR2 FNYEAQ. CDR3 protein: CASSNSFSWDTEAFF. CDR3 coding DNA: TGTGCCAGCAGCAACAGTTTCTCCTGGGACACTGAAGCTTTCTTT. Supplemented by reference TRBV7-6 and TRBJ1-1, the full variable domain reads GAGVSQSPRYKVTKRGQDVALRCDPISGHVSLYWYRQALGQGPEFLTYFNYEAQQDKSGLPNDRFSAERPEGSISTLTIQRTEQRDSAMYRCASSNSFSWDTEAFFGQGTRLTVV.

This chain joins TRBV28 and TRBJ2-7; 7 nucleotides align to TRBD2. Trimming cost V 1 base and J 7 bases; bases outside gene matches: 7. The CDR3 spans 14 residues. Germline V gives CDR1 MDHEN, CDR2 SYDVKM. The CDR3 here is CASSLSAGVPEQYF. The CDR3 region has the DNA TGTGCCAGCAGTTTATCGGCGGGAGTACCGGAGCAGTACTTC.

The chain recombines TRBV5-1 with TRBJ2-2; TRBD2 agrees at 8 bases. Germline CDR1 reads SGHRS; CDR2 reads YFSETQ. Trimming removed 0 bases from V and 4 bases from J; junction bases left unmatched: 5. This CDR3 has 16 amino acids. CDR3 in DNA: TGCGCCAGCAGCTTGGACCCAGCGGGAGTCACCGGGGAGCTGTTTTTT. Its translation: CASSLDPAGVTGELFF.

This clone was seen a handful of times. The chain is built from TRBV30 and TRBJ2-7, with a tentative D call TRBD2 (5 bases). Germline V gene lookup returns CDR1 GTSNPN and CDR2 SVGIG (reference sequence). Deletions cut 5 bases from V and 7 bases from J, with 18 bases between. This CDR3 is 13 amino acids long. The CDR3 sequence: CAWDSGLRGEQYF. The CDR3 nucleotides read TGTGCCTGGGACTCCGGACTCCGAGGGGAGCAGTACTTC.

This clone is a singleton in its sample. The genes are TRBV29-1 and TRBJ1-1; D is uncertain. The CDR3 loop spans 14 amino acids. The germline gives CDR1 SQVTM, CDR2 ANQGSEA. V was shortened by 0 bases and J by 11 bases, with 19 bases between the two germline ends. The CDR3 sequence: CSVEDPRRPRSAFF. For the CDR3, the DNA is TGCAGCGTTGAAGATCCTCGCAGGCCACGTTCGGCTTTCTTT. The full variable domain, its missing parts supplied by reference TRBV29-1 and TRBJ1-1, is SAVISQKPSRDICQRGTSLTIQCQVDSQVTMMFWYRQQPGQSLTLIATANQGSEATYESGFVIDKFPISRPNLTFSTLTVSNMSPEDSSIYLCSVEDPRRPRSAFFGQGTRLTVV.

This chain links TRBV9 with TRBJ2-3; D tentatively fits TRBD1 or TRBD2 (5 bases each). Germline CDR1 reads SGDLS; CDR2 reads YYNGEE. The CDR3 has 15 residues. The V gene lost 2 bases and the J gene lost 2 bases, with 12 bases spanning the gap. In nucleotides, the CDR3 is TGTGCCAGCAGCGTGGGGAGCGGACACACAGATACGCAGTATTTT. Its protein is CASSVGSGHTDTQYF.

The chain employs TRBV7-2 and TRBJ2-7; D remains ambiguous. From germline, CDR1 is SGHTA and CDR2 FQGNSA. Trimming took off 1 base at V and 5 bases at J, with 9 bases between the two ends. The length of the CDR3 is 13 residues. The CDR3 spells CASSLGKEDEQYF. The CDR3 DNA reads TGTGCCAGCAGCTTAGGTAAGGAAGACGAGCAGTACTTC. Full variable domain (outside the CDR3, taken from reference TRBV7-2 and TRBJ2-7): GAGVSQSPSNKVTEKGKDVELRCDPISGHTALYWYRQSLGQGLEFLIYFQGNSAPDKSGLPSDRFSAERTGGSVSTLTIQRTQQEDSAVYLCASSLGKEDEQYFGPGTRLTVT.

About this clone: The junction departs from germline at one end; a sequencing error may be responsible. The chain employs TRBV19 and TRBJ2-3; D not resolved. This CDR3 is 12 amino acids long. Germline-derived CDR1 and CDR2 are LNHDA and SQIVND (reference sequence). The chain's CDR3 is CASSVERDTQYF. The CDR3, as DNA: TGTGCCAGTAGTGTAGAGAGAGATACGCAGTATTTT.

V usage is TRBV28 and J usage is TRBJ1-2; 8 bases match TRBD1. Germline CDR1 and CDR2: MDHEN and SYDVKM. The V gene end was trimmed by 7 bases and the J gene end by 3 bases; junction bases not matched to a gene: 7. This CDR3 comprises 14 residues. This CDR3 reads CASTQGAVDYGYTF. The CDR3 DNA reads as TGTGCCAGCACCCAGGGGGCAGTAGACTATGGCTACACCTTC.

The rearrangement joins TRBV19 to TRBJ2-1; D not resolved. Per the germline V gene, CDR1 is LNHDA and CDR2 is SQIVND (reference sequence). The CDR3 totals 13 residues. V lost 3 bases to trimming and J lost 5 bases, with 8 bases between them. The CDR3 loop is CASSIGPHNEQFF. For the CDR3, the DNA is TGTGCCAGTAGTATCGGCCCCCACAATGAGCAGTTCTTC.

V usage is TRBV2 and J usage is TRBJ2-5, with no clear D. The CDR3 is 14 residues long. Germline-derived CDR1 and CDR2 are SNHLY and FYNNEI. V was pared by 4 bases and J by 3 bases, with 12 bases between. The CDR3 nucleotides read TGTGCCAGCAGTGTCGCGAGGAAGAAAGAGACCCAGTACTTC. Amino acids: CASSVARKKETQYF. Full variable domain (rest looked up from reference TRBV2 and TRBJ2-5): EPEVTQTPSHQVTQMGQEVILRCVPISNHLYFYWYRQILGQKVEFLVSFYNNEISEKSEIFDDQFSVERPDGSNFTLKIRSTKLEDSAMYFCASSVARKKETQYFGPGTRLLVL.

J is TRBJ2-2 and V is TRBV7-3, with D uncertain. CDR1 and CDR2 from the germline V gene are SGHTA and FQGTGA. There are 14 residues in the CDR3. V shed 5 bases and J shed 5 bases, with 12 bases lying between them. The CDR3 DNA follows: TGTGCCAGCAGCCCCCGTGTAAATACCGGGGAGCTGTTTTTT. Its translation: CASSPRVNTGELFF.

This clone was recorded once. The genes are TRBV5-4 and TRBJ2-7, with 9 bases identical to TRBD2. The germline V gene has CDR1 SGHNT and CDR2 YYREEE (reference sequence). V gave up 0 bases and J gave up 6 bases; unmatched junction bases: 7. This CDR3 comprises 15 residues. CDR3 loop: CASSLAGGRAIEQYF. CDR3 nucleotide sequence: TGTGCCAGCAGCTTGGCGGGCGGGAGGGCGATCGAGCAGTACTTC.

The genes are TRBV7-2 and TRBJ2-5; D not certain. V shed 2 bases and J shed 1 base, with 2 bases lying between them. The CDR3 is 12 amino acids. Germline loops: CDR1 SGHTA, CDR2 FQGNSA. The CDR3 DNA is TGTGCCAGCAGCTTAATCCAAGAGACCCAGTACTTC. Its protein product is CASSLIQETQYF. Based on the CDR3 plus reference TRBV7-2 and TRBJ2-5, the full variable domain is GAGVSQSPSNKVTEKGKDVELRCDPISGHTALYWYRQSLGQGLEFLIYFQGNSAPDKSGLPSDRFSAERTGGSVSTLTIQRTQQEDSAVYLCASSLIQETQYFGPGTRLLVL.

The genes are TRBV28 and TRBJ1-2; D call uncertain. V dropped 6 bases and J dropped 4 bases, with 12 bases sitting between them. The CDR3 covers 13 residues. Germline assignment: CDR1 MDHEN and CDR2 SYDVKM. CDR3 protein: CASRVDGSYGYTF. The CDR3 region has the DNA TGTGCCAGCAGGGTGGACGGATCCTATGGCTACACCTTC.

This chain links TRBV4-1 with TRBJ1-2; tentative D call: TRBD1 (5 bases). CDR1 and CDR2 from the germline V gene are MGHRA and YSYEKL. This CDR3 has 17 amino acids. The germline V and J ends were trimmed by 0 bases and 5 bases, with 19 bases remaining between them. CDR3 sequence (DNA): TGCGCCAGCAGCCAAGATTCCAATCCGGGACGGTCGTATGGCTACACCTTC. Encoded protein: CASSQDSNPGRSYGYTF.

The V and J genes are TRBV6-6 and TRBJ2-7, with D possibly TRBD2 on 6 matching bases. The germline V gene has CDR1 MNHNY and CDR2 SVGAGI (reference sequence). CDR3 length equals 14 residues. Trimming pared 2 bases from V and 3 bases from J, leaving 11 bases between. The CDR3 DNA reads as TGTGCCAGCAGTTACGAAGTAGCGGACTACGAGCAGTACTTC. Protein product: CASSYEVADYEQYF.

The genes are TRBV19 and TRBJ2-5; D gene uncertain. Germline V lookup: CDR1 LNHDA, CDR2 SQIVND (reference sequence). This CDR3 has 12 amino acids. V was shortened by 8 bases and J by 5 bases, with 12 bases between the two germline ends. This CDR3 reads CASGRFGETQYF. The CDR3 bases are TGTGCCAGTGGCCGGTTTGGGGAGACCCAGTACTTC.

V and J are TRBV30 and TRBJ1-5; the D is unclear. Trimming took 0 bases from V and 6 from J, leaving 6 bases between them. The CDR3 has 12 residues. Germline V gene lookup returns CDR1 GTSNPN and CDR2 SVGIG (reference sequence). As DNA, the CDR3 is TGTGCCTGGAGTGTAACCGGTCAGCCCCAGCATTTT. Translation: CAWSVTGQPQHF.

This chain joins TRBV7-9 and TRBJ1-5; 9 bases are shared with TRBD1. Per the germline V gene, CDR1 is SEHNR and CDR2 is FQNEAQ (reference sequence). The CDR3 runs 15 residues. The V segment lost 5 bases and the J segment 4 bases; nucleotides outside the gene matches: 6. CDR3 nucleotides: TGTGCCAGCAGCAAACAGGGGGCGCAGAATCAGCCCCAGCATTTT. Translation gives CASSKQGAQNQPQHF.

This sequence joins TRBV7-2 and TRBJ2-7; D gene ambiguous. Between the trimmed V and J ends, which lost 0 bases and 1 base, there was a span of 7 bases. The CDR3 spans 14 residues. CDR1 and CDR2 (germline): SGHTA, FQGNSA. The CDR3 spells CASSLASVSYEQYF. CDR3 sequence (DNA): TGTGCCAGCAGCTTAGCGAGCGTGTCCTACGAGCAGTACTTC.

Of note for this clone: Within the sample, other DNA sequences also encode this same CDR3. The rearrangement joins TRBV9 to TRBJ1-1; possibly TRBD1 for D (5 bases). The CDR3 has 13 residues. Germline lookup yields CDR1 SGDLS and CDR2 YYNGEE. Trimming removed 0 bases from V and 3 bases from J, with 6 bases in between. The DNA of the CDR3 is TGTGCCAGCAGCGTAGGAGGGGACACTGAAGCTTTCTTT. Amino acids: CASSVGGDTEAFF. The variable domain in full, completed from reference TRBV9 and TRBJ1-1, reads DSGVTQTPKHLITATGQRVTLRCSPRSGDLSVYWYQQSLDQGLQFLIQYYNGEERAKGNILERFSAQQFPDLHSELNLSSLELGDSALYFCASSVGGDTEAFFGQGTRLTVV.

With respect to this clone: One junction end disagrees with the germline gene, perhaps due to a read error. The chain has TRBV11-2 and TRBJ2-7; 10 positions match TRBD2. Germline values: CDR1 SGHAT, CDR2 FQNNGV. This CDR3 contains 13 residues. The CDR3 protein is CAGSRTSGYEQYF. The CDR3 nucleotides read TGTGCCGGCAGCCGGACTAGCGGTTACGAGCAGTACTTC.